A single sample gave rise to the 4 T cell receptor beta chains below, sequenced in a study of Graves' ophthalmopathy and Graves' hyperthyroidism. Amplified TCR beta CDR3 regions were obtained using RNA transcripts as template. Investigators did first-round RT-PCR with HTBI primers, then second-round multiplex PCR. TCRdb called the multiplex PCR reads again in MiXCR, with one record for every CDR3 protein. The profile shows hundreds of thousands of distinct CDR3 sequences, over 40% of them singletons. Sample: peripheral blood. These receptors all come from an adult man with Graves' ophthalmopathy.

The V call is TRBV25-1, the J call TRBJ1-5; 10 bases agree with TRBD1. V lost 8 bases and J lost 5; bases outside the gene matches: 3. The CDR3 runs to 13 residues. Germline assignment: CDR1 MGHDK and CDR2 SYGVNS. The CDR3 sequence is CASFGTGDQPQHF. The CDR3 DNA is TGTGCCAGCTTTGGGACAGGGGATCAGCCCCAGCATTTT. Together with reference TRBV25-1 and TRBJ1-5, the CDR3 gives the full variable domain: EADIYQTPRYLVIGTGKKITLECSQTMGHDKMYWYQQDPGMELHLIHYSYGVNSTEKGDLSSESTVSRIRTEHFPLTLESARPSHTSQYLCASFGTGDQPQHFGDGTRLSIL.

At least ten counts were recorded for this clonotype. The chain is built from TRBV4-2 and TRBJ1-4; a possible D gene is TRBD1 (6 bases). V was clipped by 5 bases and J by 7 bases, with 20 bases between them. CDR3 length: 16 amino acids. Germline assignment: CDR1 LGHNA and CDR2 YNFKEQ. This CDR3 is CASSSGPQGTAEKLFF. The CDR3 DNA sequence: TGTGCCAGCAGCTCGGGACCACAGGGAACGGCTGAAAAACTGTTTTTT.

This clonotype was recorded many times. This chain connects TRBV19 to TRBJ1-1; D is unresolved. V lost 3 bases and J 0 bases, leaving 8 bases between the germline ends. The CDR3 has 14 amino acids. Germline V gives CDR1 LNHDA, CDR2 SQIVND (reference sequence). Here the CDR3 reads CASSMTALNTEAFF. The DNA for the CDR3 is TGTGCCAGTAGTATGACGGCCTTGAACACTGAAGCTTTCTTT.

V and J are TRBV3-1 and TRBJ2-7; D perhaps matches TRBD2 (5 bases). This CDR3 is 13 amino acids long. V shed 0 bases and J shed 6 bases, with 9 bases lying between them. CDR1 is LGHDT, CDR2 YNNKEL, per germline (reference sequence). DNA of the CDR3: TGTGCCAGCAGCCAAGATCAAGGAGGCGAGCAGTACTTC. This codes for CASSQDQGGEQYF.